This T cell receptor beta chain was identified in a study of OX40 agonist ivuxolimab in advanced cancers. The CDR3 totals 14 residues. Trimming at V came to 4 bases and at J to 3 bases, leaving 6 bases not matched to a gene. Per germline, CDR1 SQVTM and CDR2 ANQGSEA. Some clones are missing from TCRdb's copy, which holds only in-frame ones; the method was immunoSEQ multiplex PCR. The sample has 72,000 or so clones, roughly 88% seen once; the top ten hold approximately 0.86%. The rearrangement links TRBV29-1 to TRBJ2-3, with 8 positions matching TRBD1. The source was CD4+ or CD8+ T cells sorted from blood, collected in a trial of the OX40 agonist ivuxolimab. The origin of this receptor is an adult with an advanced solid tumor such as melanoma, head and neck, liver or kidney cancer. In DNA form, the CDR3 reads TGCAGCGTTGGACAGGGGATATTAACAGATACGCAGTATTTT. Amino acids: CSVGQGILTDTQYF.